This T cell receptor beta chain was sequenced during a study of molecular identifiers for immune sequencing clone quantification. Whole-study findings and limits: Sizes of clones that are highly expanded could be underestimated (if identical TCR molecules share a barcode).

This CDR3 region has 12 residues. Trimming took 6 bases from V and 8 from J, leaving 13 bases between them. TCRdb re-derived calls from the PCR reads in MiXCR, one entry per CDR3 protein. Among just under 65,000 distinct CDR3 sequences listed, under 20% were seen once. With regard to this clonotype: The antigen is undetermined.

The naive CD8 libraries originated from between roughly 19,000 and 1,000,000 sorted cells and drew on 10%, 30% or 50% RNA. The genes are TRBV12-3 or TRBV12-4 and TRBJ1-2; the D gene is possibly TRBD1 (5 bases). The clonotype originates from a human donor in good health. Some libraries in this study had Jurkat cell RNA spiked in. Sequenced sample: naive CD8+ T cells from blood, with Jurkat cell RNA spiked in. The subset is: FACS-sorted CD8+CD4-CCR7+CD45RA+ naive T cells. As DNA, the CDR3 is TGTGCCAGCAGCTCAGGGAGCGGAGGCTACACCTTC. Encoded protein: CASSSGSGGYTF.